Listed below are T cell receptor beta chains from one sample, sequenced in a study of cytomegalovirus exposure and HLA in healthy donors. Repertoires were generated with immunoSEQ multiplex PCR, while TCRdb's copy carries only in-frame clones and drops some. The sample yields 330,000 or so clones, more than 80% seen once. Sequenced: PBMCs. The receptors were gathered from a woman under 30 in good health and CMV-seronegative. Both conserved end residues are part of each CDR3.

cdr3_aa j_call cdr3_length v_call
CASSTGLPGHQPQHF TRBJ1-5 15 TRBV6-5
CASSSTQGSGSSYEQYF TRBJ2-7 17 TRBV7-9
CASSLQVPGSEKLFF TRBJ1-4 15 TRBV4-2
CASSSAGPTDTQYF TRBJ2-3 14 TRBV6-6
CASKPGMSTDTQYF TRBJ2-3 14 TRBV6-5
CAISSWTAGRNTEAFF TRBJ1-1 16 TRBV10-3
CASSLLPETYEQYF TRBJ2-7 14 TRBV5-1
CASSQDRDRAYEQYF TRBJ2-7 15 TRBV4-3
CASSAPGGGEEKLFF TRBJ1-4 15 TRBV2
CASSVETSGGSGTQYF TRBJ2-3 16 TRBV9
CASSRAPGTSGSIQYF TRBJ2-5 16 TRBV4-1
CASSESGPNQPQHF TRBJ1-5 14 TRBV6-1
CASSWTGKYEQYF TRBJ2-7 13 TRBV7-9
CASSRPWSGRDNEQFF TRBJ2-1 16 TRBV2
CASRPGGYGDNEKLFF TRBJ1-4 16 TRBV7-8
CASWKDRIETEAFF TRBJ1-1 14 TRBV27
CASNPIRAHRDLNYGYTF TRBJ1-2 18 TRBV27
CASSVGGPYGYTF TRBJ1-2 13 TRBV9
CASSSPRQGLNEQYF TRBJ2-7 15 TRBV19
CASSPHGGLAKNIQYF TRBJ2-4 16 TRBV18
CASTKQGAVGDGYTF TRBJ1-2 15 TRBV28
CASSVVASGYNEQFF TRBJ2-1 15 TRBV9
CASSLLAGGPEEQYF TRBJ2-7 15 TRBV19
CASSESWLAGQETQYF TRBJ2-5 16 TRBV2
CASSQNRRGETQYF TRBJ2-5 14 TRBV4-2
CAWNKRASGRYRYNEQFF TRBJ2-1 18 TRBV30
CASSLVGDRAYEQYF TRBJ2-7 15 TRBV7-2
CASRLNTGELFF TRBJ2-2 12 TRBV7-9
CSVAAGTGTNQPQHF TRBJ1-5 15 TRBV29-1
CASRDRETYYEQYF TRBJ2-7 14 TRBV6-5
CASRGRDGNQPQHF TRBJ1-5 14 TRBV5-6
CASSPRRGNYGYTF TRBJ1-2 14 TRBV18
CASSTVGARKLETQYF TRBJ2-5 16 TRBV27
CASSSLPGGTDTQYF TRBJ2-3 15 TRBV5-1
CSVTGTGGKETQYF TRBJ2-5 14 TRBV29-1
CASSPAWTGGKEQYF TRBJ2-7 15 TRBV5-6
CSVQGSGTSGYNEQFF TRBJ2-1 16 TRBV29-1
CASSAGLGSIGYGYTF TRBJ1-2 16 TRBV11-2
CASSLAGADTQYF TRBJ2-3 13 TRBV11-3
CASSRTSGNTDTQYF TRBJ2-3 15 TRBV5-6
CASSEEGGSTYNEQFF TRBJ2-1 16 TRBV5-1
CASSAGGPPDTQYF TRBJ2-3 14 TRBV19
CASSPPTGSPRGDTDTQYF TRBJ2-3 19 TRBV27
CASSLVGTSGYNEQFF TRBJ2-1 16 TRBV7-6
CASSYGGTATGELFF TRBJ2-2 15 TRBV6-5
CASSSLGTSGTDTQYF TRBJ2-3 16 TRBV27